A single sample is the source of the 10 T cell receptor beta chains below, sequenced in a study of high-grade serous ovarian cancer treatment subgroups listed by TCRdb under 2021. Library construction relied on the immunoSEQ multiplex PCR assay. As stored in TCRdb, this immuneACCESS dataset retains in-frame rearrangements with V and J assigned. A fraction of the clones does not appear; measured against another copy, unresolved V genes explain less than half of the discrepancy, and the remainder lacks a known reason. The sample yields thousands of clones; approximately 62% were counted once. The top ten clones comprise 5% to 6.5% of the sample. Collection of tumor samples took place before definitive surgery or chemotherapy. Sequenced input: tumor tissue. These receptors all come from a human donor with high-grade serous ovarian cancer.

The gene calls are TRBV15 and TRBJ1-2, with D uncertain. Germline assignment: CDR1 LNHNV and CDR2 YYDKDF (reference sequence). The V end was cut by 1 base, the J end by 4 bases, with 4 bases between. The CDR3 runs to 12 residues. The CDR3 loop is CATSRAGYGYTF. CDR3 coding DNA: TGTGCCACCAGCAGAGCGGGCTATGGCTACACCTTC.

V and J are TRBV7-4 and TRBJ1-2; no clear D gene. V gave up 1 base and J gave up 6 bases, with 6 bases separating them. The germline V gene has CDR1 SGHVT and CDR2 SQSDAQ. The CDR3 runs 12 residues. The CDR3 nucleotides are TGTGCCAGCAGCTTAGGAAAAGATGGCTACACCTTC. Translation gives CASSLGKDGYTF.

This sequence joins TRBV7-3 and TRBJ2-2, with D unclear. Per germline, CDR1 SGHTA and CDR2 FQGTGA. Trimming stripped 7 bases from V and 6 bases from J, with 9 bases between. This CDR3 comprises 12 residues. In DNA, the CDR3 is TGTGCCAGCAAGGAAGGTGCCGGGGAGCTGTTTTTT. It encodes CASKEGAGELFF.

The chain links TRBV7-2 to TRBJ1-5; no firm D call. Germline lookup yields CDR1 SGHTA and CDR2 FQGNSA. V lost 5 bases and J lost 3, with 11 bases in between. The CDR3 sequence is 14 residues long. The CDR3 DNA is TGTGCCAGCAGCCCCCGGGAGTACAATCAGCCCCAGCATTTT. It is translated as CASSPREYNQPQHF.

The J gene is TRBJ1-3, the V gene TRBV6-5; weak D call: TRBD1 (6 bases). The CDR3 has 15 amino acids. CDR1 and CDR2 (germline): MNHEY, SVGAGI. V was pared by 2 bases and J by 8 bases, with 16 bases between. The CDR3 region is CASSYGYRGLDTIYF. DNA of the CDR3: TGTGCCAGCAGTTACGGGTATCGGGGGCTGGACACCATATATTTT.

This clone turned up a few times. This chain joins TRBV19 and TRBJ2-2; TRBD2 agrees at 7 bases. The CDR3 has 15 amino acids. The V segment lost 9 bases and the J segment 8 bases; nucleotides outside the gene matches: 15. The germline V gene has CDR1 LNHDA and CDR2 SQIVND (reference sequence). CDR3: CASLRLALDSGELFF. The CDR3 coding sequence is TGTGCCAGCCTGCGACTAGCATTAGACTCGGGGGAGCTGTTTTTT. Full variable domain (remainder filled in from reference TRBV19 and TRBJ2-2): DGGITQSPKYLFRKEGQNVTLSCEQNLNHDAMYWYRQDPGQGLRLIYYSQIVNDFQKGDIAEGYSVSREKKESFPLTVTSAQKNPTAFYLCASLRLALDSGELFFGEGSRLTVL.

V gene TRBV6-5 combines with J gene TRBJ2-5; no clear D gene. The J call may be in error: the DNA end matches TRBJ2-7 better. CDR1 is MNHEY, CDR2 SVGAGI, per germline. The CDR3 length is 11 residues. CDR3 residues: CASSYRYEQYF. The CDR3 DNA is TGTGCCAGCAGTTATAGGTACGAGCAGTACTTC.

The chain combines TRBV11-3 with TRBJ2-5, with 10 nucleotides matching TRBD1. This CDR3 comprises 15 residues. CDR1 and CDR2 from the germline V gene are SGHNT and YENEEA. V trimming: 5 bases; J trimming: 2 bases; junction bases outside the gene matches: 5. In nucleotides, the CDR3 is TGTGCCAGCAGCCCGGGACAGGGGACACAAGAGACCCAGTACTTC. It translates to CASSPGQGTQETQYF.

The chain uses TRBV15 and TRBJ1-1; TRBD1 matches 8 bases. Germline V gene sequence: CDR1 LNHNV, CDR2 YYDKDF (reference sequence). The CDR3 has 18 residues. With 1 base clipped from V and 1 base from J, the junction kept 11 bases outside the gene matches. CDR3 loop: CATSRGPASGGRNTEAFF. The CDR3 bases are TGTGCCACCAGCAGAGGGCCCGCGTCAGGGGGCAGGAACACTGAAGCTTTCTTT.

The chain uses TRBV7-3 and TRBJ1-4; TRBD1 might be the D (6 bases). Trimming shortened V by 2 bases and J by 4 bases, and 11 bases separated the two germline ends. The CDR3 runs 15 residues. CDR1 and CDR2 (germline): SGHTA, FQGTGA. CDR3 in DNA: TGTGCCAGCAGCTTATTAGGGGGAGATAATGAAAAACTGTTTTTT. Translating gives CASSLLGGDNEKLFF.